This is a list of T cell receptor beta chains from one sample in a study of T cells in Graves' hyperthyroidism and ophthalmopathy. Via MiXCR, TCRdb re-called the multiplex PCR reads, giving one row per CDR3 protein. The sample consists of 300,000 to 400,000 distinct CDR3 sequences, about 15% of them appearing once. Sequences were obtained from blood. The receptors originated from a woman aged 60-75 years with Graves' hyperthyroidism. Each CDR3 is given with its conserved first and last residue. D genes are given only for firm matches. Some rows have no size entry. The others give once, few or many, or a class for an expanded clone.

len,abundance,d_gene,v_gene,j_gene,CDR3aa,CDR3nt
16,-,TRBD1,TRBV7-9,TRBJ2-7,CASSSDRGYPHYEQYF,TGTGCCAGCAGCTCGGACAGGGGGTACCCCCACTACGAGCAGTACTTC
13,many,-,TRBV3-1,TRBJ2-5,CAGSRREGETQYF,TGTGCCGGCTCCCGGCGAGAGGGTGAGACCCAGTACTTC
15,many,TRBD2,TRBV20-1,TRBJ2-5,CSARDMLAGVETQYF,TGCAGTGCTAGAGATATGCTAGCGGGAGTGGAGACCCAGTACTTC
15,many,-,TRBV24-1,TRBJ2-3,CATSDRGGRTDTQYF,TGTGCCACCAGTGATCGAGGCGGGCGCACAGATACGCAGTATTTT
14,few,-,TRBV5-4,TRBJ1-2,CASSTGPRDYGYTF,TGTGCCAGCAGCACCGGGCCCAGGGACTATGGCTACACCTTC
15,-,-,TRBV28,TRBJ1-4,CASSLRTARDEKLFF,TGTGCCAGCAGTTTGAGGACAGCGAGGGACGAAAAACTGTTTTTT
12,few,-,TRBV7-9,TRBJ2-7,CASSSEHTEQYF,TGTGCCAGCAGCTCGGAACACACCGAGCAGTACTTC
13,many,TRBD2,TRBV27,TRBJ2-7,CASLAGASYEQYF,TGTGCCAGTTTAGCGGGAGCGTCCTACGAGCAGTACTTC
14,many,-,TRBV28,TRBJ1-4,CASSFASDSEKLFF,TGTGCCAGCAGTTTCGCCTCGGACAGTGAAAAACTGTTTTTT
14,many,TRBD1,TRBV7-6,TRBJ1-2,CASSQDRGLYGYTF,TGTGCCAGCAGCCAGGACAGGGGGCTTTATGGCTACACCTTC
13,many,-,TRBV3-1,TRBJ1-1,CASSPDAGATAFF,TGTGCCAGCAGCCCGGACGCGGGGGCTACGGCTTTCTTT
15,few,-,TRBV4-1,TRBJ1-5,CASSQGYREDQPQHF,TGCGCCAGCAGCCAAGGGTACAGGGAAGATCAGCCCCAGCATTTT
14,many,-,TRBV12-3/TRBV12-4,TRBJ2-6,CASSQSAGANVLTF,TGTGCCAGCAGCCAAAGCGCCGGGGCCAACGTCCTGACTTTC
18,many,TRBD2,TRBV20-1,TRBJ2-1,CSARGHPGLAGEANEQFF,TGCAGTGCTAGAGGTCACCCGGGACTAGCGGGAGAAGCAAATGAGCAGTTCTTC
15,many,TRBD2,TRBV6-1,TRBJ2-3,CASSYGGRAEDTQYF,TGTGCCAGCAGTTATGGCGGGAGGGCAGAGGATACGCAGTATTTT
15,many,TRBD1,TRBV20-1,TRBJ1-2,CSARTISQGADGYTF,TGCAGTGCTAGAACAATTTCACAGGGGGCTGACGGCTACACCTTC
14,-,TRBD1,TRBV6-4,TRBJ1-1,CASSGYRGFTEAFF,TGTGCCAGCAGTGGCTACAGGGGCTTTACTGAAGCTTTCTTT
11,many,-,TRBV29-1,TRBJ2-1,CSVVNYNEQFF,TGCAGCGTTGTGAATTACAATGAGCAGTTCTTC
17,many,TRBD2,TRBV20-1,TRBJ2-4,CSARAPLAGRAKNIQYF,TGCAGTGCTAGAGCCCCCCTAGCGGGACGGGCCAAAAACATTCAGTACTTC
15,many,-,TRBV5-1,TRBJ2-7,CASSSRGGGLGEQYF,TGCGCCAGCAGCTCGCGGGGAGGGGGGCTTGGCGAGCAGTACTTC
17,many,TRBD1,TRBV6-1,TRBJ2-3,CASSGLNPGQGTDTQYF,TGTGCCAGCAGTGGTCTAAATCCGGGACAGGGCACAGATACGCAGTATTTT
12,-,-,TRBV5-1,TRBJ2-1,CASRPNRDEQFF,TGCGCCAGCAGACCCAACAGGGATGAGCAGTTCTTC
13,-,-,TRBV30,TRBJ1-3,CAWDLGRGNTIYF,TGTGCCTGGGACTTAGGTCGTGGAAACACCATATATTTT
14,-,-,TRBV4-1,TRBJ1-2,CASSQGPLGYGYTF,TGCGCCAGCAGCCAAGGACCGCTAGGGTATGGCTACACCTTC